This TCR beta chain derives from a study of graft-versus-host responses after intestinal transplantation. This CDR3 comprises 16 residues. V lost 0 bases, J lost 5 bases, and 14 bases lay in between. Germline CDR1 reads PRHDT; CDR2 reads FYEKMQ (reference sequence). The protocol was immunoSEQ multiplex PCR, while the TCRdb copy is restricted to in-frame clones and leaves out a portion. This sample carries 35,000 to 45,000 clones, 90% to 95% of them seen once, and the ten largest clones take 0.76%. The source is a human patient who received an intestinal transplant, so some T cells may come from the graft donor. The sample consisted of PBMCs, taken 16 days after intestinal transplant. J is TRBJ2-1 and V is TRBV13; tentatively, D is TRBD1 (6 bases). Here the CDR3 reads CASSLGWDTRNNEQFF. CDR3 sequence (DNA): TGTGCCAGCAGCTTAGGATGGGACACGCGGAACAATGAGCAGTTCTTC.